These 28 T cell receptor beta chains share one sample of origin, sequenced in a study of shared clonotypes between healthy human individuals. Measured with immunoSEQ multiplex PCR; TCRdb has only the in-frame clones, and not every one. The sample contains a few hundred thousand clones, roughly 79% of which appear only once. The sequencing sample was made of PBMCs. All receptors come from a woman in her thirties or forties in good health. Some clones in this sample may be carry-over from other donors' samples.

The V gene is TRBV29-1, the J gene TRBJ2-7, with 10 bases lining up with TRBD2. The CDR3 covers 14 residues. After removal of 3 bases from V and 0 bases from J, the junction contained 2 bases not matched to a gene. From germline, CDR1 is SQVTM and CDR2 ANQGSEA. The CDR3 DNA is TGCAGCGTTGATTCTAGCGGGAGCTCCTACGAGCAGTACTTC. Encoded protein: CSVDSSGSSYEQYF.

This clone was seen once. The chain recombines TRBV4-3 with TRBJ2-1; TRBD2 aligns across 8 bases. V was clipped by 2 bases and J by 1 base; unmatched bases: 10. The germline CDR1 and CDR2 sequences are LGHNA and YSLEER. The CDR3 spans 18 residues. The CDR3 region has the DNA TGCGCCAGCAGCCAACCAGCGGGAGTAAGGGGGTCCTACAATGAGCAGTTCTTC. Amino acid sequence: CASSQPAGVRGSYNEQFF.

This clone has only one observation. The chain uses TRBV18 and TRBJ2-2, with D maybe TRBD1 (5 bases). Trimming stripped 2 bases from V and 2 bases from J, with 9 bases between. The CDR3 length is 15 residues. Germline values: CDR1 KGHSH, CDR2 LQKENI. The CDR3 DNA reads TGTGCCAGCTCACCAAACAGGCTAAACACCGGGGAGCTGTTTTTT. Encoded protein: CASSPNRLNTGELFF.

A note on this clone: One junction end disagrees with the germline gene, perhaps due to a read error. The gene calls are TRBV5-1 and TRBJ2-2, with D tentatively TRBD1 or TRBD2 (7 bases each). The CDR3 is 15 amino acids. Germline V gene sequence: CDR1 SGHRS, CDR2 YFSETQ. CDR3 region: CTSSLGGGNTGELFF. The CDR3 bases are TGCACCAGCAGCTTGGGAGGGGGCAACACCGGGGAGCTGTTTTTT.

This clone was seen more than once but under ten times. Additional DNA sequences in this sample encode the identical CDR3. This chain connects TRBV2 to TRBJ2-2, with D hard to call. Germline CDR1 SNHLY, CDR2 FYNNEI. Trimming shortened V by 4 bases and J by 4 bases, and 7 bases separated the two germline ends. This CDR3 region has 13 residues. For the CDR3, the DNA is TGTGCCAGCAGTGCCCAGCTCACCGGGGAGCTGTTTTTT. It specifies CASSAQLTGELFF.

V gene TRBV6-5 combines with J gene TRBJ2-7, with TRBD1 matching 8 bases. Germline V gene sequence: CDR1 MNHEY, CDR2 SVGAGI. The CDR3 loop spans 12 amino acids. V shed 11 bases, J shed 10 bases, and the junction held 13 bases outside the gene matches. The chain's CDR3 is CAAGDRRRGQYF. CDR3 in DNA: TGTGCCGCCGGGGACAGGCGGCGGGGACAGTACTTC.

Ten or more counts support this clone. This sequence joins TRBV19 and TRBJ2-5; tentative D call: TRBD2 (8 bases). V lost 2 bases and J 2 bases, leaving 12 bases between the germline ends. CDR3 size: 15 residues. The V gene's germline CDR1 is LNHDA and CDR2 SQIVND (reference sequence). DNA of the CDR3: TGTGCCAGTAGTATAAGCGGGGGACAGCAAGAGACCCAGTACTTC. Its translation is CASSISGGQQETQYF.

The count of this clone is one. The chain combines TRBV7-2 with TRBJ2-3, with D possibly TRBD1 on 6 matching bases. This CDR3 is 15 amino acids long. CDR1 is SGHTA and CDR2 is FQGNSA in the germline V gene. Trimming took off 4 bases at V and 3 bases at J, with 14 bases between the two ends. The CDR3 DNA is TGTGCCAGCAGCTCGGACGGGCAGGGGACAGATACGCAGTATTTT. Its protein is CASSSDGQGTDTQYF.

Only a few counts were recorded for this clone. Distinct nucleotide sequences in the sample also encode this CDR3. V gene TRBV15 combines with J gene TRBJ2-3; no firm D call. This CDR3 is built from 14 residues. V lost 1 base and J lost 2, with 7 bases in between. Per germline, CDR1 LNHNV and CDR2 YYDKDF (reference sequence). In DNA form, the CDR3 reads TGTGCCACCAGCAGAGGGAGCCCCACAGATACGCAGTATTTT. Amino acid sequence: CATSRGSPTDTQYF.

The chain couples TRBV5-4 to TRBJ1-4; 8 bases are a match to TRBD1. V shed 4 bases, J shed 3 bases, and the junction held 2 bases outside the gene matches. Germline-derived CDR1 and CDR2 are SGHNT and YYREEE (reference sequence). This CDR3 spans 14 amino acids. CDR3 bases: TGTGCCAGCAGCCGACAGGGGTCTAATGAAAAACTGTTTTTT. As protein: CASSRQGSNEKLFF.

This chain uses TRBV19 with TRBJ2-3; D gene unclear. Germline values: CDR1 LNHDA, CDR2 SQIVND (reference sequence). The CDR3 extends over 14 amino acids. Between the trimmed V and J ends, which lost 4 bases and 0 bases, there was a span of 8 bases. The CDR3, as DNA: TGTGCCAGTAGTAGCGTCGGGAGCACAGATACGCAGTATTTT. It encodes CASSSVGSTDTQYF.

This clone was seen repeatedly, ten times or more. This chain connects TRBV28 to TRBJ1-2; 7 nucleotides align to TRBD1. This CDR3 comprises 15 residues. Germline V gives CDR1 MDHEN, CDR2 SYDVKM. V dropped 1 base and J dropped 7; count of bases not matched to a gene: 9. The CDR3 reads CASSLSTYRGSGYTF. Written as DNA, the CDR3 is TGTGCCAGCAGTTTATCAACCTACAGGGGAAGTGGCTACACCTTC.

V is TRBV28 and J is TRBJ2-5, with TRBD1 as a possible D gene (6 bases). This CDR3 spans 11 amino acids. Trimming shortened V by 5 bases and J by 9 bases, and 10 bases separated the two germline ends. Looked up from germline, CDR1 is MDHEN and CDR2 is SYDVKM. CDR3: CASSPNRAQYF. DNA for the CDR3: TGTGCCAGCAGTCCGAACAGGGCCCAGTACTTC.

On this clone itself: This likely comes from a read error, as the CDR3 has no conserved phenylalanine or tryptophan at its end. The chain recombines TRBV5-4 with TRBJ1-6; D unresolved. The V gene lost 0 bases and the J gene lost 5 bases, with 9 bases spanning the gap. This CDR3 spans 15 amino acids. Germline V gene lookup returns CDR1 SGHNT and CDR2 YYREEE (reference sequence). CDR3: CASSLANRDNSPLHS. CDR3 bases: TGTGCCAGCAGCTTGGCCAATAGGGATAATTCACCCCTCCACTCT.

With regard to this clone: A far larger clone is a single base away, which makes a read error likely. The genes are TRBV30 and TRBJ1-5; D might be TRBD1 (6 bases). The length of the CDR3 is 13 residues. Germline V CDR1 and CDR2: GTSNPN, SVGIG (reference sequence). The CDR3 nucleotides read TGTGCCTGGAGTAGGGGGAACGGGCAGCTCCAGCATTTT. Amino acid sequence: CAWSRGNGQLQHF.

The V call is TRBV10-3, the J call TRBJ2-5; D tentatively fits TRBD1 or TRBD2 (5 bases each). There are 16 residues in the CDR3. V was shortened by 0 bases and J by 4 bases, with 15 bases between the two germline ends. Germline CDR1 and CDR2: ENHRY and SYGVKD. CDR3 nucleotide sequence: TGTGCCATCAGTGAGTCGGCCAGGGTAGGAGGAGAGACCCAGTACTTC. Protein product: CAISESARVGGETQYF.

The gene calls are TRBV5-8 and TRBJ1-1; unclear D gene. The CDR3 covers 13 residues. Germline loops: CDR1 SGHTS, CDR2 YDEGEE. V lost 0 bases to trimming and J lost 4 bases, with 7 bases between them. Here the CDR3 reads CASSLGISTEAFF. The CDR3 DNA reads TGTGCCAGCAGCTTGGGAATAAGCACTGAAGCTTTCTTT.

V gene TRBV6-1 combines with J gene TRBJ2-7; 9 bases fit TRBD1. CDR1 and CDR2 from the germline V gene are MNHNS and SASEGT. Germline trimming cut 6 bases from V and 3 bases from J; bases unmatched to any gene: 3. The CDR3 is made up of 13 amino acids. CDR3 sequence reads: CASRRTGDYEQYF. The CDR3 DNA is TGTGCCAGCAGGCGGACAGGGGACTACGAGCAGTACTTC.

V and J are TRBV19 and TRBJ2-7; 8 positions agree with TRBD1. The junction had 13 bases not matched to a gene; V was cut back by 5 bases and J by 4 bases. Germline CDR1 reads LNHDA; CDR2 reads SQIVND (reference sequence). The CDR3 has 16 residues. The CDR3 DNA sequence: TGTGCCAGTAGTGTGGTCGCAACAGGGGGTAGGTACGAGCAGTACTTC. Its protein product is CASSVVATGGRYEQYF.

The chain couples TRBV28 to TRBJ2-3, with 11 bases that match TRBD2. V gave up 5 bases and J gave up 1 base; unmatched junction bases: 5. Germline CDR1 and CDR2: MDHEN and SYDVKM. This CDR3 region has 16 residues. CDR3 amino acids: CASSAALAGGTDTQYF. The CDR3 DNA is TGTGCCAGCAGTGCCGCACTAGCGGGAGGCACAGATACGCAGTATTTT.

This chain joins TRBV5-6 and TRBJ1-1; 10 bases match TRBD1. V shed 3 bases, J shed 1 base, and the junction held 6 bases outside the gene matches. The CDR3 is 16 amino acids. Germline assignment: CDR1 SGHDT and CDR2 YYEEEE. CDR3 amino acids: CASSYGTGDTNTEAFF. The CDR3 DNA is TGTGCCAGCAGCTATGGGACAGGGGACACGAACACTGAAGCTTTCTTT. The complete variable domain, with remaining parts taken from reference TRBV5-6 and TRBJ1-1, reads DAGVTQSPTHLIKTRGQQVTLRCSPKSGHDTVSWYQQALGQGPQFIFQYYEEEERQRGNFPDRFSGHQFPNYSSELNVNALLLGDSALYLCASSYGTGDTNTEAFFGQGTRLTVV.

The V gene is TRBV29-1, the J gene TRBJ1-2; 8 bases agree with TRBD1. The CDR3 has 11 residues. CDR1 is SQVTM and CDR2 is ANQGSEA in the germline V gene. Trimming cost V 7 bases and J 9 bases; bases outside gene matches: 7. This CDR3 reads CSGGGQESYTF. CDR3 nucleotide sequence: TGCAGCGGTGGGGGACAGGAAAGCTACACCTTC.

The chain has TRBV7-9 and TRBJ2-1; 13 nucleotides agree with TRBD2. CDR1 is SEHNR, CDR2 FQNEAQ, per germline (reference sequence). The V gene end was trimmed by 6 bases and the J gene end by 7 bases; junction bases not matched to a gene: 3. The CDR3 is made up of 14 amino acids. The CDR3 protein is CASSGTSGMNEQFF. The CDR3 bases are TGTGCCAGCAGTGGGACTAGCGGGATGAATGAGCAGTTCTTC.

This clone was observed a single time. The chain is built from TRBV2 and TRBJ1-1; unclear D gene. The V gene's germline CDR1 is SNHLY and CDR2 FYNNEI. CDR3 size: 12 residues. V gave up 5 bases and J gave up 3 bases, with 7 bases separating them. The CDR3 spells CASSKQHTEAFF. In DNA form, the CDR3 reads TGTGCCAGCAGTAAACAGCACACTGAAGCTTTCTTT.

This sequence joins TRBV15 and TRBJ2-7; 7 bases are a match to TRBD1. This CDR3 contains 16 residues. V gave up 3 bases and J gave up 0 bases; unmatched junction bases: 8. Germline loops: CDR1 LNHNV, CDR2 YYDKDF (reference sequence). The CDR3 loop is CATSREGTAFSYEQYF. DNA of the CDR3: TGTGCCACCAGCAGGGAAGGGACAGCTTTCTCCTACGAGCAGTACTTC.

The chain uses TRBV29-1 and TRBJ1-4, with 8 bases identical to TRBD1. Germline trimming cut 5 bases from V and 8 bases from J; bases unmatched to any gene: 10. The CDR3 contains 14 residues. CDR1 and CDR2 (germline): SQVTM, ANQGSEA. This chain's CDR3 is CSVTRQGQDEKLFF. In nucleotides, the CDR3 is TGCAGCGTTACCCGACAGGGACAGGACGAAAAACTGTTTTTT.

This clone has more than one count but fewer than ten. This chain joins TRBV7-9 and TRBJ1-1, with D unresolved. Germline V gives CDR1 SEHNR, CDR2 FQNEAQ (reference sequence). CDR3 length: 15 amino acids. The V end lost 1 base, the J end lost 1 base, and 10 bases lay between the germline ends. The CDR3: CASSLGSSQNTEAFF. CDR3 nucleotide sequence: TGTGCCAGCAGCTTAGGAAGCAGCCAGAACACTGAAGCTTTCTTT.

The V call is TRBV6-5, the J call TRBJ1-2; TRBD1 matches 7 bases. CDR1 and CDR2 (germline): MNHEY, SVGAGI. The CDR3 has 15 amino acids. The trim removed 4 bases at V and 4 bases at J, leaving 9 bases unmatched. CDR3: CASSFRRGRGYGYTF. Written as DNA, the CDR3 is TGTGCCAGCAGTTTTCGTAGGGGGCGCGGCTATGGCTACACCTTC.